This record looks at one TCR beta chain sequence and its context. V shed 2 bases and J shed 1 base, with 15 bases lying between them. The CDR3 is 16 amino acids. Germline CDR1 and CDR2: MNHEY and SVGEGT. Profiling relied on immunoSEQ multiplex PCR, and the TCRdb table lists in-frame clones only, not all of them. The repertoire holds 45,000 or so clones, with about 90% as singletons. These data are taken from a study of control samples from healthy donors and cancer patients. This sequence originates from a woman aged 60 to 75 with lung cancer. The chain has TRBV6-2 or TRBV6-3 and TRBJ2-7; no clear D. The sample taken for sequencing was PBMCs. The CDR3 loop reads CASSYRRRTPSYEQYF. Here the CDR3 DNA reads TGTGCCAGCAGTTACCGTAGAAGAACCCCTTCCTACGAGCAGTACTTC.